The 2 T cell receptor beta chains below all came from one sample that was sequenced in a study of cytomegalovirus exposure and HLA in healthy donors. The protocol was immunoSEQ multiplex PCR, while the TCRdb copy is restricted to in-frame clones and leaves out a portion. The sample shows 150,000 to 200,000 clones, approximately 86% of them seen only once. Source material: PBMCs. These receptors all come from a woman aged 18-29 years in good health and CMV-seronegative.

In its sample, this clone was seen a few times. V is TRBV29-1 and J is TRBJ2-7; the D is unclear. The CDR3 is 12 amino acids. Trimming removed 7 bases at V and 0 bases at J, with 10 bases between. Germline values: CDR1 SQVTM, CDR2 ANQGSEA. The CDR3: CSGWASSYEQYF. Here the CDR3 DNA reads TGCAGCGGATGGGCCTCCTCCTACGAGCAGTACTTC.

The V and J genes are TRBV10-3 and TRBJ2-1; TRBD1 matches 7 bases. This CDR3 is 14 amino acids long. J was trimmed by 3 bases and V by 2 bases; bases with no gene match: 1. Germline lookup yields CDR1 ENHRY and CDR2 SYGVKD. CDR3 residues: CAISERTGYNEQFF. Written as DNA, the CDR3 is TGTGCCATCAGTGAGCGGACAGGCTACAATGAGCAGTTCTTC.